Following are 23 T cell receptor beta chains from one sample sequenced in a study of shared clonotypes between healthy human individuals. Sequenced by immunoSEQ multiplex PCR; TCRdb stores in-frame clones only, minus some. The table includes over 400,000 clones, over 70% detected once. What was sequenced was PBMCs. These receptor sequences come from a woman aged 40 to 50 in good health. Some clones in this sample may be carry-over from other donors' samples.

The CDR3 spells CASSSTIYNEQFF. DNA of the CDR3: TGTGCCAGCAGCTCGACCATCTACAATGAGCAGTTCTTC. The V and J genes are TRBV7-3 and TRBJ2-1; D not certain. The V gene's germline CDR1 is SGHTA and CDR2 FQGTGA. Deletions cut 4 bases from V and 3 bases from J, with 7 bases between. CDR3 length: 13 residues.

The table lists this clone with many counts. At the DNA level, this CDR3 is encoded by other sequences in the same sample as well. The CDR3, as DNA: TGCGCCAGCAGCCAAGCGGAAGCGGGTAAGCAGTTCTTC. Translating it yields CASSQAEAGKQFF. The V and J genes are TRBV4-1 and TRBJ2-1; tentatively, D is TRBD2 (6 bases). CDR3 size: 13 residues. Looked up from germline, CDR1 is MGHRA and CDR2 is YSYEKL. V gave up 1 base and J gave up 11 bases, with 12 bases separating them.

This clone came up once. The chain combines TRBV16 with TRBJ1-1; D gene uncertain. CDR1 KGHSY and CDR2 FQNENV come from the germline V gene. Trimming stripped 4 bases from V and 5 bases from J, with 17 bases between. CDR3 length equals 15 residues. The CDR3, as DNA: TGTGCCAGCAGCCCTCGTAGCATAGTCGGGACTGAAGCTTTCTTT. It translates to CASSPRSIVGTEAFF.

This chain uses TRBV5-1 with TRBJ2-1; TRBD2 matches 8 bases. J gave up 4 bases and V 4 bases, and 13 bases lay outside the gene matches. The CDR3 runs 17 residues. CDR1 is SGHRS and CDR2 is YFSETQ in the germline V gene. CDR3 sequence: CASSMSTSGVKYNEQFF. Here the CDR3 DNA reads TGCGCCAGCAGCATGTCAACTAGCGGAGTAAAGTACAATGAGCAGTTCTTC.

This chain connects TRBV6-6 to TRBJ2-1; D may be TRBD2 (6 bases). The CDR3 totals 12 residues. Trimming left V 6 bases short and J 15 bases short, with 18 bases between. Germline V CDR1 and CDR2: MNHNY, SVGAGI (reference sequence). The CDR3 spells CASSPGGRERFF. DNA for the CDR3: TGTGCCAGCAGCCCCGGAGGGCGGGAACGGTTCTTC.

The CDR3 sequence is CASSEAGAGQPQHF. CDR3 DNA: TGTGCCAGCAGTGAAGCAGGGGCGGGTCAGCCCCAGCATTTT. The chain carries TRBV2 and TRBJ1-5, with D possibly matching TRBD1 (5 bases). This CDR3 has 14 residues. Germline lookup yields CDR1 SNHLY and CDR2 FYNNEI. V was shortened by 0 bases and J by 6 bases, with 9 bases between the two germline ends.

In its sample, this clone was seen once. The V and J genes are TRBV7-2 and TRBJ2-2; 11 nucleotides match TRBD2. The germline V gene encodes CDR1 SGHTA and CDR2 FQGNSA. Germline trimming cut 6 bases from V and 6 bases from J; bases unmatched to any gene: 6. This CDR3 region has 15 residues. This CDR3 reads CASRRTSGSAGELFF. For the CDR3, the DNA is TGTGCCAGCAGACGCACTAGCGGGAGCGCCGGGGAGCTGTTTTTT.

As concerns this clone: A clone one base away is much larger, so this may be a read error. The genes are TRBV7-8 and TRBJ2-7; 9 bases align to TRBD2. V was pared by 5 bases and J by 2 bases, with 4 bases of the junction left unmatched. The CDR3 contains 14 residues. Germline values: CDR1 SGHVS, CDR2 FQNEAQ. The CDR3, as DNA: TGTGCCAGCAGCCTGACTAGCGGCGCCTACGAGCAGTACTTC. It is translated as CASSLTSGAYEQYF.

Ten or more counts support this clone. This same CDR3 is encoded by further DNA sequences in the sample. J is TRBJ2-5 and V is TRBV28; D might be TRBD1 or TRBD2, each matching 5 bases. V was cut by 5 bases and J by 5 bases, with 21 bases left in between. Germline assignment: CDR1 MDHEN and CDR2 SYDVKM. This CDR3 is 16 amino acids long. The CDR3 reads CASSVSVGEWGETQYF. Written as DNA, the CDR3 is TGTGCCAGCAGTGTCAGTGTGGGGGAGTGGGGGGAGACCCAGTACTTC.

The chain uses TRBV4-1 and TRBJ2-7, with TRBD2 matching over 10 bases. V lost 0 bases and J lost 5; bases outside the gene matches: 7. CDR3 length: 16 amino acids. Germline loops: CDR1 MGHRA, CDR2 YSYEKL. Here the CDR3 DNA reads TGCGCCAGCAGCCAAGAAATGCTAGCGGGAGTGAACGAGCAGTACTTC. Its protein product is CASSQEMLAGVNEQYF.

CDR3: CASRRTGGQPQHF. The CDR3 bases are TGTGCCAGCAGAAGGACAGGGGGCCAGCCCCAGCATTTT. V is TRBV5-8 and J is TRBJ1-5; TRBD1 aligns across 11 bases. The CDR3 consists of 13 residues. Trimming removed 5 bases from V and 7 bases from J; junction bases left unmatched: 2. Germline V gene sequence: CDR1 SGHTS, CDR2 YDEGEE. Full variable domain (remainder filled in from reference TRBV5-8 and TRBJ1-5): EAGVTQSPTHLIKTRGQQATLRCSPISGHTSVYWYQQALGLGLQFLLWYDEGEERNRGNFPPRFSGRQFPNYSSELNVNALELEDSALYLCASRRTGGQPQHFGDGTRLSIL.

With regard to this clone: A far larger clone is a single base away, which makes a read error likely. The chain joins TRBV10-3 to TRBJ2-1, with a tentative D call TRBD1 (6 bases). Looked up from germline, CDR1 is ENHRY and CDR2 is SYGVKD. The length of the CDR3 is 13 residues. The germline V and J ends were trimmed by 6 bases and 8 bases, with 14 bases remaining between them. The DNA of the CDR3 is TGTGCCATCAGCGCTGCACAGGGCTATGAGCAGTTCTTC. This translates into CAISAAQGYEQFF.

This clone was counted a single time. V and J are TRBV5-1 and TRBJ2-1; D may be TRBD2 (5 bases). Germline CDR1 SGHRS, CDR2 YFSETQ. This CDR3 is built from 15 residues. The V end was cut by 2 bases, the J end by 4 bases, with 13 bases between. In DNA, the CDR3 is TGCGCCAGCAGCTTATCTAGCAGTACTTACAATGAGCAGTTCTTC. Translated, it gives CASSLSSSTYNEQFF.

The rearrangement joins TRBV11-2 to TRBJ1-1; D ambiguous. CDR3 length: 13 amino acids. Trimming cost V 1 base and J 5 bases, with 8 bases left between them. CDR1 and CDR2 (germline): SGHAT, FQNNGV. Here the CDR3 DNA reads TGTGCCAGCAGCTTAGCGGCGCAGACTGAAGCTTTCTTT. Amino acid sequence: CASSLAAQTEAFF.

This clone counts as large. This same CDR3 is encoded by further DNA sequences in the sample. The chain recombines TRBV4-2 with TRBJ2-1; TRBD2 matches 12 bases. Losses at the gene ends were 4 bases for V and 3 bases for J; bases not matched to a gene: 4. Germline loops: CDR1 LGHNA, CDR2 YNFKEQ. The CDR3 is 16 amino acids. The CDR3 DNA follows: TGTGCCAGCAGCCTCTCGACTAGCGGGAGCTACAATGAGCAGTTCTTC. Amino acid sequence: CASSLSTSGSYNEQFF.

As concerns this clone: One base separates it from a far larger clone, so it is likely a read error. The same CDR3 arises from other DNA sequences in this sample as well. The gene calls are TRBV19 and TRBJ2-7; the match to TRBD2 covers 13 bases. CDR3 size: 15 residues. CDR1 LNHDA and CDR2 SQIVND come from the germline V gene (reference sequence). The CDR3 protein is CASSTGLAGSMGQYF. DNA for the CDR3: TGTGCTAGTAGTACGGGACTAGCGGGGTCCATGGGGCAGTACTTC.

The genes are TRBV7-2 and TRBJ2-7, with TRBD2 matching over 9 bases. CDR3 length: 16 residues. J gave up 0 bases and V 5 bases, and 8 bases lay outside the gene matches. Germline V gives CDR1 SGHTA, CDR2 FQGNSA. DNA of the CDR3: TGTGCCAGCAGCGCCGTACTAGCGGGCCTCTCCTACGAGCAGTACTTC. Its protein product is CASSAVLAGLSYEQYF.

This clone occurred a few times. The gene calls are TRBV7-2 and TRBJ1-1; the D gene is possibly TRBD1 (5 bases). This CDR3 is 14 amino acids long. V gave up 0 bases and J gave up 4 bases, with 9 bases separating them. Germline CDR1 and CDR2: SGHTA and FQGNSA. DNA of the CDR3: TGTGCCAGCAGCTTAGCCAGGGATTCCACTGAAGCTTTCTTT. It translates to CASSLARDSTEAFF.

About this clone: A far larger clone is only one base removed, so a read error is likely. V usage is TRBV30 and J usage is TRBJ2-5; tentatively, D is TRBD1 (6 bases). The J call may be mistaken, given a closer DNA end match to TRBJ2-7. The CDR3 length is 13 residues. Germline-derived CDR1 and CDR2 are GTSNPN and SVGIG (reference sequence). The CDR3 nucleotides are TGTGCCTGGGTGGGACAAAACTCCTACGAGCAGTACTTC. This translates into CAWVGQNSYEQYF.

This clone has a count of ten or more. The V and J genes are TRBV4-2 and TRBJ1-2, with D perhaps TRBD1 (6 bases). The length of the CDR3 is 15 residues. V lost 0 bases to trimming and J lost 2 bases, with 10 bases between them. Germline V gene sequence: CDR1 LGHNA, CDR2 YNFKEQ. In nucleotides, the CDR3 is TGTGCCAGCAGCCAAGATACAGGGAACAACTATGGCTACACCTTC. Translated, it gives CASSQDTGNNYGYTF.

In this sample, this clone turned up a few times. The V and J genes are TRBV19 and TRBJ2-5, with 10 positions matching TRBD2. Germline loops: CDR1 LNHDA, CDR2 SQIVND (reference sequence). After removal of 5 bases from V and 5 bases from J, the junction contained 8 bases not matched to a gene. The CDR3 loop spans 15 amino acids. The CDR3 sequence is CASSESRTSGETQYF. CDR3 in DNA: TGTGCCAGTAGTGAGTCTAGGACTAGCGGTGAGACCCAGTACTTC.

The V and J genes are TRBV5-6 and TRBJ2-7; 12 bases align to TRBD1. In germline, CDR1 is SGHDT, CDR2 YYEEEE. CDR3 length: 16 residues. V lost 2 bases, J lost 4 bases, and 7 bases stayed unmatched. The CDR3 loop reads CASSFGTGGLFYEQYF. CDR3 sequence (DNA): TGTGCCAGCAGCTTTGGGACAGGGGGCTTGTTTTACGAGCAGTACTTC.

The chain joins TRBV18 to TRBJ2-2; D unclear. The CDR3 has 17 residues. Deletions cut 4 bases from V and 2 bases from J, with 17 bases between. Germline V CDR1 and CDR2: KGHSH, LQKENI. This CDR3 reads CASSLSFRPENTGELFF. For the CDR3, the DNA is TGTGCCAGCTCACTAAGTTTCCGACCCGAAAACACCGGGGAGCTGTTTTTT.